These 23 T cell receptor beta chains share one sample of origin, sequenced in a study of T cell responses to AZD1222 COVID-19 vaccine (dated by TCRdb to the early 2020s). The intended sense of this specimen's time point label: baseline before first vaccination. The library came from the immunoSEQ multiplex PCR assay. TCRdb mirrors the immuneACCESS table, restricted to in-frame sequences. Some clones are absent from its copies; in checked studies, under half trace to an unresolved V gene, and the reason for the others is unknown. The sample data list 120,000 to 150,000 clones, and just over 85% of these were observed just once. The top ten hold around 3.5% of the sample. This specimen was peripheral blood, taken on day 0 of AZD1222 vaccination. These receptors were obtained from an adult in good health.

The genes are TRBV30 and TRBJ2-5; D not resolved. The CDR3 spans 11 residues. Between the trimmed V and J ends, which lost 2 bases and 4 bases, there was a span of 5 bases. In germline, CDR1 is GTSNPN, CDR2 SVGIG (reference sequence). In DNA, the CDR3 is TGTGCCTGGAGTCCCGCAGAGACCCAGTACTTC. Translating it yields CAWSPAETQYF.

The V and J genes are TRBV10-3 and TRBJ1-2; D is undetermined. The CDR3 totals 14 residues. Trimming took 0 bases from V and 2 from J, leaving 7 bases between them. From germline, CDR1 is ENHRY and CDR2 SYGVKD. The CDR3 loop is CAISESGPNYGYTF. The CDR3 DNA reads TGTGCCATCAGTGAGTCAGGACCGAACTATGGCTACACCTTC.

The rearrangement links TRBV2 to TRBJ2-5; 9 bases match TRBD1. Germline loops: CDR1 SNHLY, CDR2 FYNNEI. This CDR3 has 15 residues. V lost 2 bases to trimming and J lost 1 base; unmatched junction nucleotides: 2. CDR3 region: CASSEQTGGQETQYF. The CDR3 DNA reads TGTGCCAGCAGTGAACAGACAGGGGGCCAAGAGACCCAGTACTTC.

The rearrangement uses TRBV7-2 and TRBJ2-7; possible D gene TRBD2, 5 bases. V shed 1 base and J shed 2 bases, with 6 bases lying between them. The CDR3 has 13 amino acids. Germline V lookup: CDR1 SGHTA, CDR2 FQGNSA. This CDR3 is CASSLEGAYEQYF. The CDR3 DNA reads as TGTGCCAGCAGCTTAGAGGGAGCCTACGAGCAGTACTTC.

The rearrangement joins TRBV11-3 to TRBJ1-1, with D unclear. CDR3 size: 12 residues. The V and J ends lost 3 bases and 10 bases respectively, with 12 bases between them. CDR1 and CDR2 from the germline V gene are SGHNT and YENEEA. CDR3 sequence reads: CASSFQPGRAFF. The CDR3 DNA follows: TGTGCCAGCAGCTTTCAGCCTGGACGAGCTTTCTTT.

V and J are TRBV7-3 and TRBJ2-1; 7 bases align to TRBD1. V lost 5 bases to trimming and J lost 5 bases; unmatched junction nucleotides: 15. This CDR3 is 17 amino acids long. The germline V gene has CDR1 SGHTA and CDR2 FQGTGA. In DNA form, the CDR3 reads TGTGCCAGCAGCCGGACAGGCAGGGGAGACCTGAACAATGAGCAGTTCTTC. Amino acid sequence: CASSRTGRGDLNNEQFF. The full variable domain, rest sourced from reference TRBV7-3 and TRBJ2-1, is GAGVSQTPSNKVTEKGKYVELRCDPISGHTALYWYRQSLGQGPEFLIYFQGTGAADDSGLPNDRFFAVRPEGSVSTLKIQRTERGDSAVYLCASSRTGRGDLNNEQFFGPGTRLTVL.

The chain is built from TRBV7-5 and TRBJ2-2; the listed D gene, TRBD1, was not tested against the DNA. TRBV7-5 is given as a pseudogene. CDR3 length: 18 amino acids. The CDR3 sequence is CVRSSSGGVLSSAGELFF. CDR3 sequence (DNA): TGTGTCAGAAGCTCGTCAGGGGGAGTTTTATCTTCAGCCGGGGAGCTGTTTTTT.

V is TRBV28 and J is TRBJ1-1; D unclear. The CDR3 runs to 11 residues. Trimming took 1 base from V and 3 from J, leaving 0 bases between them. The germline CDR1 and CDR2 sequences are MDHEN and SYDVKM. The CDR3 nucleotides read TGTGCCAGCAGTTTATACACTGAAGCTTTCTTT. This codes for CASSLYTEAFF. Full variable domain (remainder filled in from reference TRBV28 and TRBJ1-1): DVKVTQSSRYLVKRTGEKVFLECVQDMDHENMFWYRQDPGLGLRLIYFSYDVKMKEKGDIPEGYSVSREKKERFSLILESASTNQTSMYLCASSLYTEAFFGQGTRLTVV.

The CDR3 DNA follows: TGTGCCAGTACGGGGACGATGGGCTACACCTTC. Its protein is CASTGTMGYTF. The V gene is TRBV19, the J gene TRBJ1-2; D perhaps matches TRBD1 (5 bases). V dropped 7 bases and J dropped 8 bases, with 11 bases sitting between them. Germline V gene sequence: CDR1 LNHDA, CDR2 SQIVND (reference sequence). The CDR3 loop spans 11 amino acids.

The rearrangement links TRBV2 to TRBJ1-5; D not certain. This CDR3 region has 15 residues. The V gene's germline CDR1 is SNHLY and CDR2 FYNNEI. The V gene lost 2 bases and the J gene lost 0 bases, with 8 bases spanning the gap. The CDR3 loop is CASSERIFSNQPQHF. CDR3 DNA: TGTGCCAGCAGTGAACGGATTTTTAGCAATCAGCCCCAGCATTTT.

The chain has TRBV11-2 and TRBJ1-1; D unresolved. The CDR3 has 16 amino acids. The germline V gene has CDR1 SGHAT and CDR2 FQNNGV. The V end was cut by 5 bases, the J end by 1 base, with 17 bases between. This CDR3 is CASSPRVERRNTEAFF. CDR3 nucleotides: TGTGCCAGCAGCCCGAGGGTTGAGAGAAGGAACACTGAAGCTTTCTTT. Combining the CDR3 with reference TRBV11-2 and TRBJ1-1 gives the whole variable domain EAGVAQSPRYKIIEKRQSVAFWCNPISGHATLYWYQQILGQGPKLLIQFQNNGVVDDSQLPKDRFSAERLKGVDSTLKIQPAKLEDSAVYLCASSPRVERRNTEAFFGQGTRLTVV.

The rearrangement joins TRBV6-5 to TRBJ2-7, with D possibly being TRBD1 (5 bases). Trimming took 6 bases from V and 6 from J, leaving 15 bases between them. CDR3 length: 13 residues. The germline gives CDR1 MNHEY, CDR2 SVGAGI. The DNA of the CDR3 is TGTGCCAGCAGCTATTCGGACAAAACCGAGCAGTACTTC. As protein: CASSYSDKTEQYF.

This sequence joins TRBV4-2 and TRBJ2-2; D remains unclear. In germline, CDR1 is LGHNA, CDR2 YNFKEQ. The CDR3 spans 13 residues. Between the trimmed V and J ends, which lost 7 bases and 3 bases, there was a span of 9 bases. CDR3 amino acids: CASTPTDTGELFF. The CDR3 region has the DNA TGTGCCAGCACGCCTACGGACACCGGGGAGCTGTTTTTT.

The chain links TRBV10-2 to TRBJ1-5; unclear D gene. The CDR3 spans 13 residues. Germline V lookup: CDR1 WSHSY, CDR2 SAAADI. The V and J ends lost 4 bases and 0 bases respectively, with 4 bases between them. The CDR3 is CASSVGSNQPQHF. In nucleotides, the CDR3 is TGCGCCAGCAGTGTAGGTAGCAATCAGCCCCAGCATTTT.

The chain joins TRBV7-2 to TRBJ2-3, with D uncertain. Trimming stripped 1 base from V and 0 bases from J, with 5 bases between. The V gene's germline CDR1 is SGHTA and CDR2 FQGNSA. CDR3 size: 14 residues. CDR3 sequence: CASSLGVSTDTQYF. The DNA for the CDR3 is TGTGCCAGCAGCTTAGGAGTAAGCACAGATACGCAGTATTTT.

This clone was counted between two and nine times. This chain connects TRBV6-5 to TRBJ2-7, with 7 bases lining up with TRBD1. Germline CDR1 MNHEY, CDR2 SVGAGI. V shed 6 bases and J 1 base; nucleotides not matched to a gene: 6. The CDR3 consists of 14 residues. The CDR3 DNA follows: TGTGCCAGCAGGCTTTGGGACAGTTCCTACGAGCAGTACTTC. Residues: CASRLWDSSYEQYF.

In its sample, this clone was seen once. The chain links TRBV23-1 to TRBJ1-5, with TRBD1 as a possible D gene (6 bases). TRBV23-1 is classed as an ORF, of uncertain function. V was clipped by 3 bases and J by 0 bases, with 12 bases between them. The CDR3 length is 16 residues. The CDR3 loop is CASSHGGRNSNQPQHF. CDR3 DNA: TGCGCCAGCAGTCACGGGGGCCGTAATAGCAATCAGCCCCAGCATTTT.

The chain couples TRBV7-9 to TRBJ2-5; no reliable D call. Per germline, CDR1 SEHNR and CDR2 FQNEAQ (reference sequence). Deletions cut 5 bases from V and 10 bases from J, with 11 bases between. CDR3 size: 11 residues. In DNA form, the CDR3 reads TGTGCCAGCAGCAGGGCAAGAGGCCAGTACTTC. Translating it yields CASSRARGQYF.

The chain is built from TRBV5-1 and TRBJ1-5; weak D call: TRBD1 (6 bases). Trimming left V 2 bases short and J 4 bases short, with 13 bases between. The CDR3 totals 15 residues. Germline V gene sequence: CDR1 SGHRS, CDR2 YFSETQ. The CDR3 protein is CASSFSGDLNQPQHF. CDR3 nucleotides: TGCGCCAGCAGCTTTTCAGGGGACCTGAATCAGCCCCAGCATTTT.

This rearrangement joins TRBV30 to TRBJ1-1; D unresolved. In germline, CDR1 is GTSNPN, CDR2 SVGIG (reference sequence). CDR3 length: 12 amino acids. V was cut by 0 bases and J by 7 bases, with 9 bases left in between. The chain's CDR3 is CAWSVLRDEAFF. The CDR3 DNA reads TGTGCCTGGAGTGTACTGAGGGATGAAGCTTTCTTT.

CDR3 residues: CASSIPAEVYQREEKLFF. The CDR3 DNA follows: TGTGCCAGTAGTATCCCAGCCGAAGTCTATCAACGGGAGGAAAAACTGTTTTTT. The chain combines TRBV19 with TRBJ1-4, with no clear D. Trimming shortened V by 3 bases and J by 8 bases, and 25 bases separated the two germline ends. There are 18 residues in the CDR3. Germline CDR1 and CDR2: LNHDA and SQIVND (reference sequence).

J is TRBJ2-1 and V is TRBV6-2 or TRBV6-3, with D unclear. There are 12 residues in the CDR3. The V end was cut by 0 bases, the J end by 13 bases, with 10 bases between. The V gene's germline CDR1 is MNHEY and CDR2 SVGEGT. CDR3 region: CASSYSPRYQFF. CDR3 sequence (DNA): TGTGCCAGCAGTTACTCGCCCCGGTACCAGTTCTTC.

This clone was detected a few times. V usage is TRBV7-2 and J usage is TRBJ2-3; maybe TRBD2 (5 bases). In germline, CDR1 is SGHTA, CDR2 FQGNSA. V was cut by 1 base and J by 1 base, with 12 bases left in between. The CDR3 consists of 16 residues. The CDR3 sequence: CASSLEVGVRTDTQYF. CDR3 DNA: TGTGCCAGCAGCTTAGAGGTGGGAGTTCGCACAGATACGCAGTATTTT. Drawing the rest from reference TRBV7-2 and TRBJ2-3, the complete variable domain is GAGVSQSPSNKVTEKGKDVELRCDPISGHTALYWYRQSLGQGLEFLIYFQGNSAPDKSGLPSDRFSAERTGGSVSTLTIQRTQQEDSAVYLCASSLEVGVRTDTQYFGPGTRLTVL.